This TCR beta chain stems from a study of cytomegalovirus exposure and HLA in healthy donors. Study-wide background: There were 100 million to 120 million unique TCR beta sequences, drawn from 200 million or so T cells, in an earlier analysis. Findings and caveats of the study: Sequencing likely produced, as an artifact, a cluster of highly shared sequence variants. Reports indicate that TCR beta sequences accurately predicted the HLA-A and HLA-B alleles of most subjects. Researchers reported that a few CMV-associated chains were confirmed in vitro as CMV antigen-specific.

As concerns this clone: Antigen unknown.

The PCR used 60 Vbeta and 13 Jbeta primers. Method: immunoSEQ multiplex PCR; TCRdb's copy keeps in-frame clones and lacks some. The sample has 150,000 to 200,000 clones, around 75% seen once. The source of this sequence is a woman aged 50 to 60 in good health and CMV-seronegative. The source material was PBMCs.

CDR3 nucleotides: TGTGCCAGCAATACCCACGGGGGACCCAATCAGCCCCAGCATTTT. Protein sequence: CASNTHGGPNQPQHF. The V call is TRBV6-5, the J call TRBJ1-5, with TRBD1 as a possible D gene (5 bases). The germline V and J ends were trimmed by 7 bases and 3 bases, with 16 bases remaining between them. Germline CDR1 and CDR2: MNHEY and SVGAGI. This CDR3 has 15 amino acids.